This TCR beta chain came from a study of blood T cell repertoires in COVID-19. V was cut by 1 base and J by 7 bases, with 11 bases left in between. This CDR3 has 14 amino acids. Germline CDR1 reads SGHNT; CDR2 reads YENEEA. Data came from immunoSEQ multiplex PCR; TCRdb stores just in-frame clones and leaves some out. The top ten clones hold 3% to 4.5% of a sample with over 100,000 clones, about 80% of them seen once. The chain has TRBV11-3 and TRBJ2-1; tentative D call: TRBD1 (6 bases). The clonotype was recovered from a woman at least 80 years old with acute or convalescent COVID-19. Sample: peripheral blood. This chain's CDR3 is CASSLAGHGNEQFF. CDR3 DNA sequence: TGTGCCAGCAGCTTAGCGGGACATGGAAATGAGCAGTTCTTC.